The rows below give T cell receptor beta chains drawn from one sample of a study of early T cells in non-severe SARS-CoV-2 infection. One entry per CDR3 protein, called by TCRdb with MiXCR from the 5' RACE reads. The table lists about 54,000 distinct CDR3 sequences, roughly 7.6% of them singletons. The sequencing used whole blood, collected at baseline. The receptors stem from an adult who was a healthcare worker with PCR-confirmed SARS-CoV-2 infection or an uninfected control (not recorded which). CDR3s include the opening cysteine and the closing phenylalanine or tryptophan. The D gene is left open where the match is weak. The size entry is marked missing in some rows and otherwise reads once, few, many or a size class.

length	D	size	V	J	CDR3	DNA
15	TRBD1	NA	TRBV28	TRBJ2-1	CASSFRDRGLNEQFF	TGTGCCAGCAGTTTTCGGGACAGGGGGCTGAATGAGCAGTTCTTC
14	TRBD1	NA	TRBV20-1	TRBJ2-3	CSARDRGWADTQYF	TGCAGTGCTCGAGACAGGGGTTGGGCAGATACGCAGTATTTT
18	TRBD2	NA	TRBV30	TRBJ2-7	CAWSVGRGTSGGHYEQYF	TGTGCCTGGAGTGTAGGTAGGGGAACTAGCGGAGGCCACTACGAGCAGTACTTC
18	TRBD2	many	TRBV29-1	TRBJ2-3	CSVEGGLAGEGGTDTQYF	TGCAGCGTTGAAGGGGGACTAGCGGGAGAAGGGGGCACAGATACGCAGTATTTT
14	NA	NA	TRBV29-1	TRBJ2-3	CSVRSSTRPDTQYF	TGCAGCGTTCGAAGCTCTACGAGGCCAGATACGCAGTATTTT
16	NA	NA	TRBV5-1	TRBJ2-2	CASSFVIAVDTGELFF	TGCGCCAGCAGCTTTGTTATAGCGGTTGACACCGGGGAGCTGTTTTTT
12	NA	NA	TRBV11-2	TRBJ2-7	CASSIRAHEQYF	TGTGCCAGCAGCATCAGGGCCCACGAGCAGTACTTC
14	NA	NA	TRBV21-1	TRBJ2-1	CASSRTRSYNEQFF	TGTGCCAGCAGCAGGACTAGGAGCTACAATGAGCAGTTCTTC
15	TRBD2	NA	TRBV20-1	TRBJ2-3	CSARAGGTSTDTQYF	TGCAGTGCTAGAGCGGGAGGGACCAGCACAGATACGCAGTATTTT
15	TRBD2	many	TRBV10-3	TRBJ2-7	CAISDSGGRSYEQYF	TGTGCCATCAGTGATAGCGGGGGGCGTTCCTACGAGCAGTACTTC
12	NA	few	TRBV6-2/TRBV6-3	TRBJ2-2	CASSYKSVELFF	TGTGCCAGCAGTTATAAGTCGGTGGAGCTGTTTTTT
14	NA	few	TRBV15	TRBJ2-2	CATSRVIDTGELFF	TGTGCCACCAGCAGAGTCATAGACACCGGGGAGCTGTTTTTT
15	NA	NA	TRBV7-9	TRBJ2-3	CASSFGRHGMDTQYF	TGTGCCAGCAGCTTTGGACGTCATGGAATGGATACGCAGTATTTT
15	TRBD1	many	TRBV27	TRBJ1-3	CASSLQGAWGNTIYF	TGTGCCAGCAGTTTACAGGGGGCTTGGGGAAACACCATATATTTT
16	NA	few	TRBV6-5	TRBJ2-1	CASSEFSGSSYNEQFF	TGTGCCAGCAGCGAATTCAGCGGCAGCTCCTACAATGAGCAGTTCTTC
11	NA	many	TRBV7-2	TRBJ1-1	CASNVVGEAFF	TGTGCCAGCAATGTAGTCGGTGAAGCTTTCTTT
14	NA	few	TRBV28	TRBJ2-1	CASSSGPPYNEQFF	TGTGCCAGCAGTTCGGGTCCACCCTACAATGAGCAGTTCTTC
15	TRBD1	few	TRBV6-6	TRBJ2-3	CASSPGTESTDTQYF	TGTGCCAGCAGTCCCGGGACAGAGAGCACAGATACGCAGTATTTT
16	NA	many	TRBV29-1	TRBJ1-4	CSVGGEGIGTNEKLFF	TGCAGCGTTGGGGGGGAAGGGATCGGCACTAATGAAAAACTGTTTTTT
14	NA	once	TRBV27	TRBJ2-3	CASSTTSPSITQYF	TGTGCCAGCAGTACAACCTCCCCTTCAATTACGCAGTATTTT
14	NA	NA	TRBV5-1	TRBJ2-5	CDSSLGGFEETQYF	TGCGACAGCAGCTTGGGCGGGTTCGAAGAGACCCAGTACTTC
14	NA	NA	TRBV28	TRBJ1-5	CASSPTGSNQPQHF	TGTGCCAGCAGTCCTACAGGGAGCAATCAGCCCCAGCATTTT
13	NA	many	TRBV6-5	TRBJ2-7	CASRLRGGYEQYF	TGTGCCAGCAGACTTAGGGGAGGCTACGAGCAGTACTTC
16	TRBD2	NA	TRBV3-1	TRBJ2-1	CASSYRTTSGYNEQFF	TGTGCCAGCAGCTACCGTACCACTAGCGGCTACAATGAGCAGTTCTTC